The T cell receptor beta chain under discussion was sequenced for a study of blood T cell repertoires in COVID-19. Across the study: Spain, Italy and the United States supplied samples that represented acute and convalescent COVID-19. PBMCs, B-cell-depleted T cells, or T cells provided the cDNA or gDNA that made up the material.

Repertoires were generated with immunoSEQ multiplex PCR, while TCRdb's copy carries only in-frame clones and drops some. The sample holds roughly 220,000 clones; 65% to 90% are singletons and the top ten take over 1.2%. This CDR3 comprises 14 residues. Per germline, CDR1 SGHNT and CDR2 YYREEE (reference sequence). With 3 bases clipped from V and 2 bases from J, the junction kept 2 bases outside the gene matches. V usage is TRBV5-4 and J usage is TRBJ2-3, with 8 bases identical to TRBD2. The clonotype originates from a woman in her thirties or forties who had recovered from COVID-19. Sequenced input: peripheral blood. The CDR3 sequence: CASSSGLVTDTQYF. Written as DNA, the CDR3 is TGTGCCAGCAGCTCGGGACTAGTCACAGATACGCAGTATTTT.